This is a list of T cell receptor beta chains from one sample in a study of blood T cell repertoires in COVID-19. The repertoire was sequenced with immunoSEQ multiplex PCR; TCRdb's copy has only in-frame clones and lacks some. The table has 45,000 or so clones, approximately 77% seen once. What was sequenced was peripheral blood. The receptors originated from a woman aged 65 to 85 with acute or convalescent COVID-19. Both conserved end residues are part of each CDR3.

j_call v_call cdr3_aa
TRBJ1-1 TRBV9 CASSVGSGNTEAFF
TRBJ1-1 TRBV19 CASSRQNTEAFF
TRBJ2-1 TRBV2 CASSEETSRYNEQFF
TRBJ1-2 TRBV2 CASSEMGQDYGYTF
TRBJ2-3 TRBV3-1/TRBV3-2 CASSQKGGTDTQYF
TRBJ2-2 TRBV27 CASAPEGNTGELFF
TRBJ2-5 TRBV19 CASSALSAETQYF
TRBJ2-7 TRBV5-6 CASSFVVAGLLGDEQYF
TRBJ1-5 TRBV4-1 CASSQDDGNQPQHF
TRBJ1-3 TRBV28 CASKSEYRRGNSGNTIYF